What follows describes a single TCR beta chain. The data stem from a study of blood T cells in healthy people across ages. The V and J ends lost 5 bases and 0 bases respectively, with 10 bases between them. The CDR3 spans 14 residues. The authors ran a second PCR of roughly 7 to 11 cycles using a sample-barcoded 5' primer and a J-beta primer mix. MiXCR, run by TCRdb on the 5' RACE reads, gives a single entry per CDR3 protein. Here the sample spans over 1,500,000 distinct CDR3 sequences, around half being singletons. This chain joins TRBV12-3 or TRBV12-4 and TRBJ1-1; D gene unclear. The origin of this receptor is a woman between 40 and 50 years old in good health. Material: blood. The CDR3: CASSNRALNTEAFF. The DNA of the CDR3 is TGTGCCAGCAGTAACCGGGCTTTGAACACTGAAGCTTTCTTT.